What follows describes a single T cell receptor beta chain. Antigen unknown. Systemic immunosuppression or autoimmune disease history was grounds to exclude patients. This specimen comes from a study of OX40 agonist ivuxolimab in advanced cancers. Study overall: Of the participants, roughly 40% had some prior anti-PD-1, anti-PD-L1 or anti-CTLA-4 therapy, which was allowed. Study-level findings and limits: Patients who responded partially at 0.1-3.0 mg/kg showed clonal expansion ranking among the lowest.

Germline assignment: CDR1 SGHTS and CDR2 YDEGEE. The CDR3 contains 17 residues. Trimming left V 3 bases short and J 0 bases short, with 16 bases between. The repertoire was sequenced with immunoSEQ multiplex PCR; TCRdb's copy has only in-frame clones and lacks some. The top ten hold about 17% of the sample, which has about 22,000 clones, 77% seen once. The clonotype was recovered from an adult with an advanced solid tumor such as melanoma, head and neck, liver or kidney cancer. Sample: CD4+ or CD8+ T cells sorted from blood, taken in a trial of the OX40 agonist ivuxolimab. The chain carries TRBV5-8 and TRBJ1-5, with D unresolved. This CDR3 is CASSWYPSGDSNQPQHF. DNA for the CDR3: TGTGCCAGCAGCTGGTACCCCTCCGGGGATAGCAATCAGCCCCAGCATTTT.